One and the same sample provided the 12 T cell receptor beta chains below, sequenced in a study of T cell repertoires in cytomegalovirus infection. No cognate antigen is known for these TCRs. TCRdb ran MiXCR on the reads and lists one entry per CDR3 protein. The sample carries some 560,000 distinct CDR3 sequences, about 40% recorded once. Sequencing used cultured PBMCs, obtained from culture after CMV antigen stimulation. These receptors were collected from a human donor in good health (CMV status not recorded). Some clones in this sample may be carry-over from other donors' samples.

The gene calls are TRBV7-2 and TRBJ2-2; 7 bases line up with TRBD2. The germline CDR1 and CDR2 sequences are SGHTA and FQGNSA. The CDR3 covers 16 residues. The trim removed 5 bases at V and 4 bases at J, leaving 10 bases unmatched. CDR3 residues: CASSPRGGLTTGELFF. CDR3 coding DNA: TGTGCCAGCAGCCCCCGGGGAGGGTTGACCACCGGGGAGCTGTTTTTT. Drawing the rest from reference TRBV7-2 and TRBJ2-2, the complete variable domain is GAGVSQSPSNKVTEKGKDVELRCDPISGHTALYWYRQSLGQGLEFLIYFQGNSAPDKSGLPSDRFSAERTGGSVSTLTIQRTQQEDSAVYLCASSPRGGLTTGELFFGEGSRLTVL.

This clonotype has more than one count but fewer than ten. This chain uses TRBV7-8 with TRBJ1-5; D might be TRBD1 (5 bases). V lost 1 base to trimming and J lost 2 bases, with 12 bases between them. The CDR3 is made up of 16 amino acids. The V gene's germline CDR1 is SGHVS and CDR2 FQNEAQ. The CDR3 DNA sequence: TGTGCCAGCAGCTTAGGGCGGGGGGATGGCAATCAGCCCCAGCATTTT. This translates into CASSLGRGDGNQPQHF.

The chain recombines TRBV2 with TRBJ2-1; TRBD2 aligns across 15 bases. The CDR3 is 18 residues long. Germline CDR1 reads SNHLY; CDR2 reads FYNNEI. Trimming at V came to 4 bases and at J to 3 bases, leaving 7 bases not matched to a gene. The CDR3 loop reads CASSGGTSGRTNYNEQFF. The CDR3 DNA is TGTGCCAGCAGTGGGGGGACTAGCGGGAGGACCAACTACAATGAGCAGTTCTTC.

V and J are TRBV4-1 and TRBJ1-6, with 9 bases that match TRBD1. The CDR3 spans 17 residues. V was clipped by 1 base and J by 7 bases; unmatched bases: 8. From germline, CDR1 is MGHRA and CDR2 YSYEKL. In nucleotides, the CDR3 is TGCGCCAGCAGCCAAGGACCACAGGGGGCTTACAATTCACCCCTCCACTTT. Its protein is CASSQGPQGAYNSPLHF.

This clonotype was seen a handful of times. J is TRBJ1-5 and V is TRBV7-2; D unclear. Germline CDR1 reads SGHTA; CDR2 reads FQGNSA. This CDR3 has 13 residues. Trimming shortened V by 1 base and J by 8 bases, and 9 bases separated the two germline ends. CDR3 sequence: CASSLGRLEPQHF. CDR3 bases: TGTGCCAGCAGCTTAGGCCGGCTCGAGCCCCAGCATTTT.

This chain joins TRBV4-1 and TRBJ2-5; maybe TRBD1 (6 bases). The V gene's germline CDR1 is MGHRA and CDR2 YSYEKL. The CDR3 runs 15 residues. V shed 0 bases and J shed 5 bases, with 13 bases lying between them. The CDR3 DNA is TGCGCCAGCAGCCAAGATCGCAGGGGTGAGGAGACCCAGTACTTC. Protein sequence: CASSQDRRGEETQYF.

CDR3 DNA: TGTGCCAGCAGCAACCCCACTGGCGGGGAGCTGTTTTTT. This gives the protein CASSNPTGGELFF. The chain combines TRBV7-2 with TRBJ2-2, with unresolved D. Trimming left V 5 bases short and J 7 bases short, with 11 bases between. This CDR3 spans 13 amino acids. Germline assignment: CDR1 SGHTA and CDR2 FQGNSA.

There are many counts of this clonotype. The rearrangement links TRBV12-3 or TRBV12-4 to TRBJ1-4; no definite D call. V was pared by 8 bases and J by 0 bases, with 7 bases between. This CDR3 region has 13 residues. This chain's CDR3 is CASRSATNEKLFF. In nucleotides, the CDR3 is TGTGCCAGCCGGAGTGCAACTAATGAAAAACTGTTTTTT.

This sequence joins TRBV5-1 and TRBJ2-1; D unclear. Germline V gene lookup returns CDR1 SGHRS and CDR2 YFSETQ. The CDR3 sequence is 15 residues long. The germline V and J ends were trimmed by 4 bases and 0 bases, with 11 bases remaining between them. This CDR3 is CASSPIRGSYNEQFF. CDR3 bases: TGCGCCAGCAGCCCGATAAGAGGCTCCTACAATGAGCAGTTCTTC.

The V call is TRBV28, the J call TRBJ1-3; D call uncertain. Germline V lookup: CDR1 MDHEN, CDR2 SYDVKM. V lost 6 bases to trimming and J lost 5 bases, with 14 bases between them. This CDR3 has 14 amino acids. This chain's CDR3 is CASRTPGVRNTIYF. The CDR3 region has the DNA TGTGCCAGCAGAACCCCTGGGGTGAGAAACACCATATATTTT.

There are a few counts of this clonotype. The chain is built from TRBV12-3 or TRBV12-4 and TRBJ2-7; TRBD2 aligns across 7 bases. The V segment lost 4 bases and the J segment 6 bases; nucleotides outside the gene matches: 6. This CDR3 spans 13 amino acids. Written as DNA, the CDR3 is TGTGCCAGCAGTTATGGGGGGGGAATCGAGCAGTACTTC. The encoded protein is CASSYGGGIEQYF.

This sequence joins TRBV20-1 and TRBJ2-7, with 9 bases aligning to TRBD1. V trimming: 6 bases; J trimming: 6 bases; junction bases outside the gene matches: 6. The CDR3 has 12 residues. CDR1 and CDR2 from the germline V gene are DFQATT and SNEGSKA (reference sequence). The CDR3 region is CSAGTGMGEQYF. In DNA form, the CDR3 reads TGCAGTGCGGGGACAGGGATGGGCGAGCAGTACTTC.